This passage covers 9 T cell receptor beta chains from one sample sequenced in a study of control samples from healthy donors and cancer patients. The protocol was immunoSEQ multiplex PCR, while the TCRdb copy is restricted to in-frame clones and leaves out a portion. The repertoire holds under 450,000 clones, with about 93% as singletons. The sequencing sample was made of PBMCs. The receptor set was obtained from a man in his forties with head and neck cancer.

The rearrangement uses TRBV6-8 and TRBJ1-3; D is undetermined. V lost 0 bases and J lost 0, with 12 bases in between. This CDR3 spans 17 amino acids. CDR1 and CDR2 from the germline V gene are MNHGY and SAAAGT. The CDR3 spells CASSYSKQPTSGNTIYF. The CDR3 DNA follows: TGTGCCAGCAGTTACTCGAAACAGCCGACCTCTGGAAACACCATATATTTT.

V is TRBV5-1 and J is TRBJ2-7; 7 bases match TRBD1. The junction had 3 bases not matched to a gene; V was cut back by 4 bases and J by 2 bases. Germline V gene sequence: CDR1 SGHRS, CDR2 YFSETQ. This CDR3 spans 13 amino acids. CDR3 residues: CASSAGTAYEQYF. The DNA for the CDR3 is TGCGCCAGCAGCGCCGGGACAGCCTACGAGCAGTACTTC.

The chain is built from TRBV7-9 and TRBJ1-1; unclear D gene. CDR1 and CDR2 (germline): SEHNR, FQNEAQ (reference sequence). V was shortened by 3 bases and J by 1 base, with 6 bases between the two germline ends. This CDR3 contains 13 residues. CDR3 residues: CASSFLQNTEAFF. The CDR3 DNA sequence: TGTGCCAGCAGCTTTCTACAGAACACTGAAGCTTTCTTT.

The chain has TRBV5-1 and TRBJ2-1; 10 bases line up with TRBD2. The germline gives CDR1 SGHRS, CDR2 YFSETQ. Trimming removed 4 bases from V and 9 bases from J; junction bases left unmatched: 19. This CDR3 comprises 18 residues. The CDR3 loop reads CASSPAASGGPPGSEQFF. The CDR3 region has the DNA TGCGCCAGCAGCCCCGCAGCTAGCGGGGGCCCACCCGGAAGTGAGCAGTTCTTC.

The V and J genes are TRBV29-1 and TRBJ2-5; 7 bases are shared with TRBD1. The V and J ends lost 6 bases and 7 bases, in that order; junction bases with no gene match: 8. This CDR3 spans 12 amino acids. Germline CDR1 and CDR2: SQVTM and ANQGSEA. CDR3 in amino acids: CSVIDRVGTQYF. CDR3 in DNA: TGCAGCGTGATAGACAGGGTCGGGACCCAGTACTTC.

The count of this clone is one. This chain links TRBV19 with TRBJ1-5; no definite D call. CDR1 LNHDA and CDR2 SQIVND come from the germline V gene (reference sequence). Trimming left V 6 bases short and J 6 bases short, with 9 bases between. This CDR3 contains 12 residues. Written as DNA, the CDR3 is TGTGCCAGTAGCCGGTTCCGTCAGCCCCAGCATTTT. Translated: CASSRFRQPQHF. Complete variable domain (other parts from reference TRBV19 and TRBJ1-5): DGGITQSPKYLFRKEGQNVTLSCEQNLNHDAMYWYRQDPGQGLRLIYYSQIVNDFQKGDIAEGYSVSREKKESFPLTVTSAQKNPTAFYLCASSRFRQPQHFGDGTRLSIL.

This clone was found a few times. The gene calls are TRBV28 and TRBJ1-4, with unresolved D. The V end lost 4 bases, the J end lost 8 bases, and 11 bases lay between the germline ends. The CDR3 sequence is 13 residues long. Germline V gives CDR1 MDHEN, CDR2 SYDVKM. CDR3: CASSSPAREKLFF. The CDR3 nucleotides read TGTGCCAGCAGTTCGCCGGCCAGGGAAAAACTGTTTTTT. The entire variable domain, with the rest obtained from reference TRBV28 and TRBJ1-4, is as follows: DVKVTQSSRYLVKRTGEKVFLECVQDMDHENMFWYRQDPGLGLRLIYFSYDVKMKEKGDIPEGYSVSREKKERFSLILESASTNQTSMYLCASSSPAREKLFFGSGTQLSVL.

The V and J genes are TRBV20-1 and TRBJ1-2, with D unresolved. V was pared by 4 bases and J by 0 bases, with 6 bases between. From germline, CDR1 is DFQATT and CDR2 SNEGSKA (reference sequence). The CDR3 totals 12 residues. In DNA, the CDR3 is TGCAGTGCTATTGAGGCTAACTATGGCTACACCTTC. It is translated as CSAIEANYGYTF.

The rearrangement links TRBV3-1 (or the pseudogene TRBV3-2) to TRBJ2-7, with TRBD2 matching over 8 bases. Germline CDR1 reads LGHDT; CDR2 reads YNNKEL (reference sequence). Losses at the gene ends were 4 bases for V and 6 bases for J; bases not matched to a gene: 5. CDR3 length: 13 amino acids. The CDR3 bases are TGTGCCAGCAGCCCCGGCGGGGGGTTCGAGCAGTACTTC. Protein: CASSPGGGFEQYF.